Listed below are T cell receptor beta chains from one sample, sequenced in a study of siplizumab effects on memory and regulatory T cells. Profiled with immunoSEQ multiplex PCR; TCRdb holds only in-frame clones, not every one. The table lists about 120,000 clones, approximately 94% of them singletons. The specimen was non-Treg CD4+ T cells sorted from blood. The receptors were sampled from a human donor in good health. The CDR3 runs from the conserved cysteine through the conserved F or W. The D gene is left open where the match is weak. Clone size is shown for a subset of rows, as once, few, many or a class of expanded clone.

CDR3 DNA	CDR3 protein	J gene	clone size	D gene	V gene
TGTGCCAGCTCACCGGACAGGGACACCATATATTTT	CASSPDRDTIYF	TRBJ1-3	-	TRBD1	TRBV18
TGTGCCAGCTCATCGCGGAATAGCGGGGGGGCCTTACCAGTCACAGATACGCAGTATTTT	CASSSRNSGGALPVTDTQYF	TRBJ2-3	-	TRBD2	TRBV18
TGTGCCATCGGGACTAGCGGGGGGCCAAGCTCCTACAATGAGCAGTTCTTC	CAIGTSGGPSSYNEQFF	TRBJ2-1	-	TRBD2	TRBV7-9
TGTGCCAGCTCACCACGACAGCCCGTAGTGCGGGACACTGAAGCTTTCTTT	CASSPRQPVVRDTEAFF	TRBJ1-1	-	-	TRBV18
TGCGCCAGCAGCCCCCTCCTTTGGAACACCGGGGAGCTGTTTTTT	CASSPLLWNTGELFF	TRBJ2-2	once	-	TRBV5-1
TGTGCCAGCAGCTTAGCGAACCAACCGGGACTAGCGGGGGTGTACCAAGAGACCCAGTACTTC	CASSLANQPGLAGVYQETQYF	TRBJ2-5	-	TRBD2	TRBV7-2
TGTGCCAGCAGCTTAGCACGGACTAGCGGGAGCACAGATACGCAGTATTTT	CASSLARTSGSTDTQYF	TRBJ2-3	once	TRBD2	TRBV7-6
TGTGCCAGCAGCTCCGGGACTAGCGGGAGACCTAGCACAGATACGCAGTATTTT	CASSSGTSGRPSTDTQYF	TRBJ2-3	-	TRBD2	TRBV5-6
TGCGCCAGCAGCCAACTGAGGGGCGGGAACACTGAAGCTTTCTTT	CASSQLRGGNTEAFF	TRBJ1-1	-	-	TRBV5-1
TGTGCCAGCAGCCCGTTCTCCTCCTACAATGAGCAGTTCTTC	CASSPFSSYNEQFF	TRBJ2-1	-	-	TRBV7-9
TGCGCCAGCAGCTTCGGGTCACACCGATCCACAGATACGCAGTATTTT	CASSFGSHRSTDTQYF	TRBJ2-3	-	-	TRBV5-1
TGTGCCTGGAGTATTACCTCTGGGGCCAACGTCCTGACTTTC	CAWSITSGANVLTF	TRBJ2-6	-	-	TRBV30
TGTGCCAGCTCACCATCCCGGACAGGGGGACCCTTAAAAGAGACCCAGTACTTC	CASSPSRTGGPLKETQYF	TRBJ2-5	-	TRBD1	TRBV18
TGTGCCAGCAGTCCTCGGGACTTCCCTCGGGGTCGAGAGACCCAGTACTTC	CASSPRDFPRGRETQYF	TRBJ2-5	-	-	TRBV27
TGTGCCAGTAAGGGGGACAACGAGAACACTGAAGCTTTCTTT	CASKGDNENTEAFF	TRBJ1-1	few	-	TRBV19
TGTGCCAGCAGTTATCAGGGGGGACAAGAGACCCAGTACTTC	CASSYQGGQETQYF	TRBJ2-5	-	-	TRBV6-5
TGCGCCAGCAGCTTGGGGACAGATTCACAAGAGACCCAGTACTTC	CASSLGTDSQETQYF	TRBJ2-5	-	-	TRBV5-1
TGCGCCAGCAGCTTTGAGGGGACGCACGAGCAGTACTTC	CASSFEGTHEQYF	TRBJ2-7	-	-	TRBV5-1
TGTGCCAGCAGTTCGGACTACGAGCAGTACTTC	CASSSDYEQYF	TRBJ2-7	-	-	TRBV6-5
TGTGCCAGTAGTATAATCAGTGGATCAATCTCTGGGGCCAACGTCCTGACTTTC	CASSIISGSISGANVLTF	TRBJ2-6	-	-	TRBV19
TGTGCCAGCAGCTTCGGGACAGGGGGACTTAATCAGCCCCAGCATTTT	CASSFGTGGLNQPQHF	TRBJ1-5	-	TRBD1	TRBV7-2
TGTGCCAGCAGCTACGGACAGGGGGATTTTGGCTACACCTTC	CASSYGQGDFGYTF	TRBJ1-2	-	TRBD1	TRBV5-5
TGTGCCAGTGGCTCCGGGGGGCTTCAAGCTAACTATGGCTACACCTTC	CASGSGGLQANYGYTF	TRBJ1-2	-	-	TRBV19
TGTGCCAGCAGCGTCGGGACAGGGGAAGAGACCCAGTACTTC	CASSVGTGEETQYF	TRBJ2-5	-	TRBD1	TRBV9
TGTGCCAGCACGGACGGGAGGGCCCGAGAGACCCAGTACTTC	CASTDGRARETQYF	TRBJ2-5	-	TRBD2	TRBV6-6
TGTGCCAGCAGCCTAACGGGACGGCATAATGAAAAACTGTTTTTT	CASSLTGRHNEKLFF	TRBJ1-4	-	-	TRBV27
TGCGCCAGCAGCTTGGAGGGCAGGGGTTACGAGCAGTACTTC	CASSLEGRGYEQYF	TRBJ2-7	-	-	TRBV5-1
TGTGCCAGTAGTATCTCCAGGACAACTAATGAAAAACTGTTTTTT	CASSISRTTNEKLFF	TRBJ1-4	once	-	TRBV19
TGTGCCAGCAGTTACCTAACAACGGCCACCTACGAGCAGTACTTC	CASSYLTTATYEQYF	TRBJ2-7	-	-	TRBV6-9
TGTGCCAGTAGTATAGTTTCCACTAGCGGCACCAGCTCCTACGAGCAGTACTTC	CASSIVSTSGTSSYEQYF	TRBJ2-7	-	TRBD2	TRBV19
TGTGCCAGCAGCCAGAGAGCGGATACCTACGAGCAGTACTTC	CASSQRADTYEQYF	TRBJ2-7	once	-	TRBV7-2
TGTGCCAGCAGCTTAGAAGCAGGGGCCAGGTTCTTC	CASSLEAGARFF	TRBJ2-1	-	-	TRBV7-9
TGTGCCAGCAGCTTAAGTGGGGTTTCACCCCTCCACTTT	CASSLSGVSPLHF	TRBJ1-6	-	-	TRBV5-5
TGCAGTGCGGCACAGGGGGAAAAGCAGTACTTC	CSAAQGEKQYF	TRBJ2-7	once	TRBD1	TRBV20-1
TGTGCCAGCAGATCAAACAGGGTGGGCAAAAACATTCAGTACTTC	CASRSNRVGKNIQYF	TRBJ2-4	-	-	TRBV27
TGTGCCAGCAGCTTTCCCTGGGCCTACGAGCAGTACTTC	CASSFPWAYEQYF	TRBJ2-7	-	-	TRBV7-2
TGTGCCAGCAGCCTTAGCGGGAGCAGGGATACGCAGTATTTT	CASSLSGSRDTQYF	TRBJ2-3	-	TRBD2	TRBV7-3